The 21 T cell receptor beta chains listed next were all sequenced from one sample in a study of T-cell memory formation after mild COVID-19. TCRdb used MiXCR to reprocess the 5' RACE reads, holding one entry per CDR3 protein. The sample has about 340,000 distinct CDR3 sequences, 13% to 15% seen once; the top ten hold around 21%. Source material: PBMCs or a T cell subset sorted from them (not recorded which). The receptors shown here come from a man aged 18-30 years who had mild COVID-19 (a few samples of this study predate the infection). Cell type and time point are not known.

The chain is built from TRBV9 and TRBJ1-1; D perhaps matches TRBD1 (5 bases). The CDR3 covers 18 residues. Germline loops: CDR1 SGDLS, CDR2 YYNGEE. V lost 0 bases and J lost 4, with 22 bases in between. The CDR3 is CASSVGLVSEGRGTEAFF. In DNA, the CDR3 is TGTGCCAGCAGCGTAGGTTTAGTTAGTGAGGGGAGAGGCACTGAAGCTTTCTTT.

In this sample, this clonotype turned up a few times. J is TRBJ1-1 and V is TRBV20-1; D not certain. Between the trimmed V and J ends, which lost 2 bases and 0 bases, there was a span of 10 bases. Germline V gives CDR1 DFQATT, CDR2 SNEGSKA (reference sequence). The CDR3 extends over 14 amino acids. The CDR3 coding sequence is TGCAGTGCTAGACCCGGCGCATTGAACACTGAAGCTTTCTTT. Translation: CSARPGALNTEAFF.

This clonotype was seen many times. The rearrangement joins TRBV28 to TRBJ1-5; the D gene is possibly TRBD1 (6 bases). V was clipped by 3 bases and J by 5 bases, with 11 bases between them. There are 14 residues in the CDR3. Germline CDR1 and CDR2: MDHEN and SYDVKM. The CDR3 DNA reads TGTGCCAGCAGTTTGAGCCAGGGGTATCAGCCCCAGCATTTT. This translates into CASSLSQGYQPQHF.

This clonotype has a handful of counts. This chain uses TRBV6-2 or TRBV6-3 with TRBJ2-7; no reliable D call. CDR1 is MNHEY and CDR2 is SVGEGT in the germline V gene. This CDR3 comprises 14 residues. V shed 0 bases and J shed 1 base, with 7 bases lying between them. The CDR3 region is CASSYSPRSYEQYV. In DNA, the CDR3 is TGTGCCAGCAGTTACTCCCCACGGTCCTACGAGCAGTACGTC.

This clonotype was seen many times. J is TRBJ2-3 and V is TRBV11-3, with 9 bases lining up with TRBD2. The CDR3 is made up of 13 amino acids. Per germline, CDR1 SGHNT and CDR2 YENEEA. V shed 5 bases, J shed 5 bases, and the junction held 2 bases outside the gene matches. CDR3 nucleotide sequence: TGTGCCAGCAGCGCGGGGGGGGGAGATACGCAGTATTTT. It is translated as CASSAGGGDTQYF.

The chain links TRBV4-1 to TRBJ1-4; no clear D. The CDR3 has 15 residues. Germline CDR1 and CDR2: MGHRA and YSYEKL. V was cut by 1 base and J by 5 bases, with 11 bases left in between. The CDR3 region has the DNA TGCGCCAGCAGCCAAGGCACAGTACAAAATGAAAAACTGTTTTTT. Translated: CASSQGTVQNEKLFF.

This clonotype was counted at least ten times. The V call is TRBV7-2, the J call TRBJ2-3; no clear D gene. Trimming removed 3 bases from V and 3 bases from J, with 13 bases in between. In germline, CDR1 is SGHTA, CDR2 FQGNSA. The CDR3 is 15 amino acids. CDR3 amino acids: CASSFSLAQTDTQYF. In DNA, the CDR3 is TGTGCCAGCAGCTTCTCCCTGGCTCAGACAGATACGCAGTATTTT.

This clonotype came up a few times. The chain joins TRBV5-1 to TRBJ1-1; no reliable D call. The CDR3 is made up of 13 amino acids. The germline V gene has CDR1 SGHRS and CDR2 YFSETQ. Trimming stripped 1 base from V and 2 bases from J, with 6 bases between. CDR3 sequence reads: CASSLFFNTEAFF. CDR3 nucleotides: TGCGCCAGCAGCTTGTTTTTTAACACTGAAGCTTTCTTT.

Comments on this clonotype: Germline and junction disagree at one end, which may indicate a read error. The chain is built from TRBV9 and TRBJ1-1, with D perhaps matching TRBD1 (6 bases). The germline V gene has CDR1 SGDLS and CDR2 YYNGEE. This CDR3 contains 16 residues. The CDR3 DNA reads TGTGCCAGCAGCGCGTCAGGGGCTGGCCTGAAAACTGAAGCTTTCTTT. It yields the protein CASSASGAGLKTEAFF.

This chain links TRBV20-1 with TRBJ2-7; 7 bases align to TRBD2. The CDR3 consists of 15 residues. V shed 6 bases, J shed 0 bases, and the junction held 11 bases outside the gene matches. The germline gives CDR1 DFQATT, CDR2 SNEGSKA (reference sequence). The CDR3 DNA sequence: TGCAGTGCAACCTTTCGAGCGGGGCACTCCTACGAGCAGTACGTC. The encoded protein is CSATFRAGHSYEQYV.

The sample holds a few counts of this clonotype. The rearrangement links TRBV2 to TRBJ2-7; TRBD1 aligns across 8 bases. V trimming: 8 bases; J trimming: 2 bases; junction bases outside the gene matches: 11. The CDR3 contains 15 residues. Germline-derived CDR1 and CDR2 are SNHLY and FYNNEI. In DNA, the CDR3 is TGTGCCAGCTATGTAGGCCAGGGGGCTCCCTACGAGCAGTACTTC. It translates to CASYVGQGAPYEQYF.

The CDR3 here is CASSQSRIEQYF. CDR3 DNA: TGTGCCAGCAGCCAATCAAGGATCGAGCAGTACTTC. J is TRBJ2-7 and V is TRBV14; D unclear. Trimming removed 2 bases from V and 6 bases from J, with 8 bases in between. The germline CDR1 and CDR2 sequences are SGHDN and FVKESK. This CDR3 has 12 amino acids.

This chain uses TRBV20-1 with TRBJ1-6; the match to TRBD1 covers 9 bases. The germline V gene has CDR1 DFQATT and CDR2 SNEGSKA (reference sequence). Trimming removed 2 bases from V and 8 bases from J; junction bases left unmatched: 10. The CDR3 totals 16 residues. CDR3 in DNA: TGCAGTGCTAGACAAGTTACAGGGGGCCAGGATTCACCCCTCCACTTT. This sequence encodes CSARQVTGGQDSPLHF.

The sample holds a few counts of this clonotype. This CDR3 is CSVPRATVDEQFF. For the CDR3, the DNA is TGCAGTGTCCCCCGGGCGACTGTGGATGAGCAGTTCTTC. V usage is TRBV20-1 and J usage is TRBJ2-1; no reliable D call. V lost 7 bases and J lost 8, with 18 bases in between. This CDR3 has 13 residues. Germline CDR1 is DFQATT and CDR2 is SNEGSKA (reference sequence).

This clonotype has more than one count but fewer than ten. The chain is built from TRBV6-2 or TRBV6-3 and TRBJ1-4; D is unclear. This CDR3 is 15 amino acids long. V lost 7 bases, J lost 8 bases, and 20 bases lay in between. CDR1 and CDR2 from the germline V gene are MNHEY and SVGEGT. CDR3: CASTKATAWGEKLFF. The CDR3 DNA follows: TGTGCCAGCACCAAGGCTACGGCTTGGGGAGAAAAACTGTTTTTT.

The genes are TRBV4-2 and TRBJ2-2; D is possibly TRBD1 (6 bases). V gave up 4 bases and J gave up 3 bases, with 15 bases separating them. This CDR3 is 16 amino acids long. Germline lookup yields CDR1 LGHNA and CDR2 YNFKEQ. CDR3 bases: TGTGCCAGCAGCCTCGCCTACAGGGAGTACACCGGGGAGCTGTTTTTT. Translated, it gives CASSLAYREYTGELFF.

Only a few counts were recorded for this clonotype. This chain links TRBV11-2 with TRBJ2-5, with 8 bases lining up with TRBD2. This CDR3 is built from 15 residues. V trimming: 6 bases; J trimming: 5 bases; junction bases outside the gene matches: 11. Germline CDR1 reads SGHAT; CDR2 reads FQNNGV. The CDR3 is CASRRPGTSSETQYF. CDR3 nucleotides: TGTGCCAGCAGACGTCCCGGGACTAGTTCGGAGACCCAGTACTTC.

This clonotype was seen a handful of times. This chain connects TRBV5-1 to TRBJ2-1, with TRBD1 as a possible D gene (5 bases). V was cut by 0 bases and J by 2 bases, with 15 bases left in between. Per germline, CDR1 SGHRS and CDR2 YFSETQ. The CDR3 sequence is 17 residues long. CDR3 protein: CASSLALGLRTYNEQFF. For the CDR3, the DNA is TGCGCCAGCAGCTTGGCCTTGGGGCTGCGCACCTACAATGAGCAGTTCTTC.

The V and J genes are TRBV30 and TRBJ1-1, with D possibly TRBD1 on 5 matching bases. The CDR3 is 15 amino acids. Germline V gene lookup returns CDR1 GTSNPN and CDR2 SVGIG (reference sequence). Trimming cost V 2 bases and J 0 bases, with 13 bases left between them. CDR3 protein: CAWSSNWGLNTEAFF. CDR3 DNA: TGTGCCTGGAGTTCAAATTGGGGGTTGAACACTGAAGCTTTCTTT.

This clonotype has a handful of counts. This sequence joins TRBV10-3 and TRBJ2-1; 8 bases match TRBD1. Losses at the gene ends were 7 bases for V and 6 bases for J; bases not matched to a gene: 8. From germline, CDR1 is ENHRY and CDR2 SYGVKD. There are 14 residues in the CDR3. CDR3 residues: CAIMGQGALNEQFF. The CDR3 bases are TGTGCCATCATGGGGCAGGGGGCCCTCAATGAGCAGTTCTTC.

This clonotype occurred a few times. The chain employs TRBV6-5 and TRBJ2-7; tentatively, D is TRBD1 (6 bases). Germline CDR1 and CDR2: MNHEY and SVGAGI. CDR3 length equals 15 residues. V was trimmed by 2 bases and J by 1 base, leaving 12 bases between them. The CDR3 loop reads CASSYTGNPSYEQYF. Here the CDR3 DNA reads TGTGCCAGCAGTTACACAGGGAACCCTTCCTACGAGCAGTACTTC.